One and the same sample provided the 5 T cell receptor beta chains below, sequenced in a study of CD8 T cells in ankylosing spondylitis. Study results and caveats: Roughly eight highly homologous variants made up a TCR beta motif that seemed to typify ankylosing spondylitis blood.

Antigens of these TCRs are unknown. TCRdb analysed the 5' RACE reads with MiXCR anew, one entry per CDR3 protein. The data show over 600,000 distinct CDR3 sequences, with around 17% seen just once and around 20% held by the top ten. The sample comprised blood, either unsorted or a sorted T cell fraction (not recorded which). These receptors originate from a male donor with ankylosing spondylitis.

The chain links TRBV27 to TRBJ2-3; D ambiguous. CDR1 is MNHEY and CDR2 is SMNVEV in the germline V gene (reference sequence). Trimming stripped 7 bases from V and 5 bases from J, with 7 bases between. The CDR3 has 11 residues. CDR3 residues: CASTQKDTQYF. As DNA, the CDR3 is TGTGCCAGCACCCAAAAAGATACGCAGTATTTT.

This clonotype has a handful of counts. The chain joins TRBV7-8 to TRBJ1-2; 7 bases align to TRBD1. The germline CDR1 and CDR2 sequences are SGHVS and FQNEAQ. The junction had 8 bases not matched to a gene; V was cut back by 3 bases and J by 7 bases. The CDR3 consists of 14 residues. DNA for the CDR3: TGTGCCAGCAGCTTCTCGACAGGGAATTCTGGCTACACCTTC. As protein: CASSFSTGNSGYTF. Based on the CDR3 plus reference TRBV7-8 and TRBJ1-2, the full variable domain is GAGVSQSPRYKVAKRGQDVALRCDPISGHVSLFWYQQALGQGPEFLTYFQNEAQLDKSGLPSDRFFAERPEGSVSTLKIQRTQQEDSAVYLCASSFSTGNSGYTFGSGTRLTVV.

The genes are TRBV4-1 and TRBJ2-5; unclear D gene. CDR3 length: 14 amino acids. From germline, CDR1 is MGHRA and CDR2 YSYEKL. V was trimmed by 0 bases and J by 2 bases, leaving 7 bases between them. CDR3 nucleotide sequence: TGCGCCAGCAGCCAAGATATACATCAAGAGACCCAGTACTTC. It yields the protein CASSQDIHQETQYF.

The rearrangement links TRBV6-6 to TRBJ2-3, with no clear D. V lost 8 bases, J lost 6 bases, and 9 bases lay in between. The CDR3 is 11 amino acids. Germline V gives CDR1 MNHNY, CDR2 SVGAGI (reference sequence). The CDR3 DNA reads TGTGCCAGCGGGCCCTTGGATACGCAGTATTTT. This gives the protein CASGPLDTQYF.

The rearrangement links TRBV2 to TRBJ2-7, with TRBD2 matching over 10 bases. Looked up from germline, CDR1 is SNHLY and CDR2 is FYNNEI. CDR3 size: 13 residues. The V gene end was trimmed by 6 bases and the J gene end by 6 bases; junction bases not matched to a gene: 5. The chain's CDR3 is CASRPGLAIEQYF. DNA for the CDR3: TGTGCCAGCAGACCGGGACTAGCGATCGAGCAGTACTTC. The whole variable domain, filled in from reference TRBV2 and TRBJ2-7, reads EPEVTQTPSHQVTQMGQEVILRCVPISNHLYFYWYRQILGQKVEFLVSFYNNEISEKSEIFDDQFSVERPDGSNFTLKIRSTKLEDSAMYFCASRPGLAIEQYFGPGTRLTVT.